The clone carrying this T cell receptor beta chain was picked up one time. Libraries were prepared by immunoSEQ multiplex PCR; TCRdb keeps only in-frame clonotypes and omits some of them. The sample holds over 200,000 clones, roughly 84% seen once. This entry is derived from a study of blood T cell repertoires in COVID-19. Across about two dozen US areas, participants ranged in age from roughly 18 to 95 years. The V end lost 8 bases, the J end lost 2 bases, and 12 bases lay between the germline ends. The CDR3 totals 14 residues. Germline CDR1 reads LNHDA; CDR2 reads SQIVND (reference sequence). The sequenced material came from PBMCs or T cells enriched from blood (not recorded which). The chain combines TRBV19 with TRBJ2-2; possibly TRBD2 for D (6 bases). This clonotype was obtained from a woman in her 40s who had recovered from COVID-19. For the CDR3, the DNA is TGTGCCAGTCGAAGGACTATTAACACCGGGGAGCTGTTTTTT. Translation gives CASRRTINTGELFF.